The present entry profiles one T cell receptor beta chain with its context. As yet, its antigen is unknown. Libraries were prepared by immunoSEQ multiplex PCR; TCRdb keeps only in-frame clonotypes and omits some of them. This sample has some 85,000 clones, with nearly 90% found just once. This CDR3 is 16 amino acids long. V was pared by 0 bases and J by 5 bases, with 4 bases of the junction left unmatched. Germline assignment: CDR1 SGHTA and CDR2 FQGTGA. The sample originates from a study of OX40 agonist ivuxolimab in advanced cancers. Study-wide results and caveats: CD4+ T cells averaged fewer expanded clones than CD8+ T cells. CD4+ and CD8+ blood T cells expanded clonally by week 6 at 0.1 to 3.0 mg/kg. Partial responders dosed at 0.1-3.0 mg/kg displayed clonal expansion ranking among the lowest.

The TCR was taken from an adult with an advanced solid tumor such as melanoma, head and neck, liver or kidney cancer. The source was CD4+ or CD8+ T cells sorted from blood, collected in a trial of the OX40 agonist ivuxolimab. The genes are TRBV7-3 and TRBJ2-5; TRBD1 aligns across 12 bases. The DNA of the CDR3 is TGTGCCAGCAGCTTAACGGGACAGGGGGCCTGGGAGACCCAGTACTTC. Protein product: CASSLTGQGAWETQYF. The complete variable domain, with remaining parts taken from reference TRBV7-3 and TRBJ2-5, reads GAGVSQTPSNKVTEKGKYVELRCDPISGHTALYWYRQSLGQGPEFLIYFQGTGAADDSGLPNDRFFAVRPEGSVSTLKIQRTERGDSAVYLCASSLTGQGAWETQYFGPGTRLLVL.